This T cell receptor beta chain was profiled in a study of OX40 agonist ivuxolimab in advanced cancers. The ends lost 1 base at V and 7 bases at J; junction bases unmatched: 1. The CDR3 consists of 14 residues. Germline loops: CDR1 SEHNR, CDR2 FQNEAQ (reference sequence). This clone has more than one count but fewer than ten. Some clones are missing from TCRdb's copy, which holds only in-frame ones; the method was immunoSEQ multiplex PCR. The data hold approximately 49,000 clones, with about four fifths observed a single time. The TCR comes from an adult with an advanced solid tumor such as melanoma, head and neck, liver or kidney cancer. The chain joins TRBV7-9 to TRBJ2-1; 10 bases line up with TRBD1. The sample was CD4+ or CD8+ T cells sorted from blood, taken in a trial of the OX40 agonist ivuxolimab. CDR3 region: CASSLGTGGNEQFF. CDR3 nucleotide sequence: TGTGCCAGCAGCTTAGGGACAGGGGGAAATGAGCAGTTCTTC.